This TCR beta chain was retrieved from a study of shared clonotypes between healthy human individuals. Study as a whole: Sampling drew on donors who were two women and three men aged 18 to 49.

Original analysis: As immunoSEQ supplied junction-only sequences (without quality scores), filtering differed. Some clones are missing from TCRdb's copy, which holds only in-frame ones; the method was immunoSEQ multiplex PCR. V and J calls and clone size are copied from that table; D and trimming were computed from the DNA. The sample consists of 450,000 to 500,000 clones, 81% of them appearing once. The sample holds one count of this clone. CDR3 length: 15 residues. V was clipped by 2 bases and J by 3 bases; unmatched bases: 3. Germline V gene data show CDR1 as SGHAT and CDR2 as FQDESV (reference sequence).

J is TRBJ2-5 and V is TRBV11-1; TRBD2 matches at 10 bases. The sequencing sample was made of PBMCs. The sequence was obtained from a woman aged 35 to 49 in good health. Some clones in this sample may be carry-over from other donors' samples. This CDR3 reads CASSLLAGEEETQYF. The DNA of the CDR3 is TGTGCCAGCAGCTTACTAGCGGGAGAGGAAGAGACCCAGTACTTC.